This T cell receptor (beta chain) was captured by sequencing in a study of cytomegalovirus exposure and HLA in healthy donors. V lost 6 bases, J lost 5 bases, and 14 bases lay in between. The CDR3 consists of 14 residues. Germline V CDR1 and CDR2: MNHEY, SMNVEV (reference sequence). Regarding the study as a whole: There were a few CMV-associated chains whose specificity for CMV antigens was confirmed in vitro. It was taken for granted in presence/absence analyses that sequencing depth across donors was roughly uniform.

PCR involved 60 Vbeta and 13 Jbeta primers. Profiling relied on immunoSEQ multiplex PCR, and the TCRdb table lists in-frame clones only, not all of them. The table lists around 200,000 clones, 84% of them singletons. A word on this clone: The antigen is not known.

Donors were ostensibly healthy at sampling, although undocumented immune exposures were probable. This chain connects TRBV27 to TRBJ1-5, with TRBD1 as a possible D gene (5 bases). Sequencing used PBMCs. The clonotype comes from a girl aged 2 to 9 in good health and CMV-seropositive. The CDR3 loop reads CASRPGGFYQPQHF. In DNA, the CDR3 is TGTGCCAGCAGACCCGGGGGATTTTATCAGCCCCAGCATTTT.